Below, one TCR beta chain is given with its context. This entry is derived from a study of identical twins. CDR3 length: 14 residues. The germline CDR1 and CDR2 sequences are MGHDK and SYGVNS. Trimming took 10 bases from V and 4 from J, leaving 16 bases between them. TCRdb reanalysed the 5' RACE reads using MiXCR and keeps one entry per CDR3 protein. The data contain approximately 890,000 distinct CDR3 sequences, 9% to 15% of them singletons. The same data also went into a second study, on yellow fever vaccine responses in identical twins.

The specimen sequenced was PBMCs. The J gene is TRBJ2-2, the V gene TRBV25-1; possibly TRBD1 or TRBD2 for D (5 bases each). The receptor was isolated from a woman in her late teens or twenties in good health. The CDR3 loop is CATQGNAGTGELFF. The CDR3 nucleotides are TGTGCCACCCAGGGAAACGCGGGCACCGGGGAGCTGTTTTTT.